The 21 T cell receptor beta chains below were found in one sample sequenced in a study of cytomegalovirus exposure and HLA in healthy donors. 13 Jbeta primers and 60 Vbeta primers were used for the PCR. Only in-frame clones appear in the TCRdb table, and some are missing; sequencing was by immunoSEQ multiplex PCR. In total, the table holds about 35,000 clones. The specimen was PBMCs. The receptors derive from a woman aged 40 to 50 in good health and CMV-seropositive.

This sequence joins TRBV19 and TRBJ1-1, with D tentatively TRBD1 (5 bases). Germline V CDR1 and CDR2: LNHDA, SQIVND (reference sequence). The length of the CDR3 is 15 residues. V was cut by 1 base and J by 0 bases, with 9 bases left in between. The CDR3 here is CASSIVGQMNTEAFF. In DNA form, the CDR3 reads TGTGCCAGTAGTATAGTCGGACAAATGAACACTGAAGCTTTCTTT.

The chain recombines TRBV2 with TRBJ2-2, with 7 nucleotides matching TRBD2. This CDR3 region has 14 residues. Germline CDR1 reads SNHLY; CDR2 reads FYNNEI. The trim removed 7 bases at V and 4 bases at J, leaving 6 bases unmatched. The CDR3 DNA reads TGTGCCAGCACGCGGGAGCAGGTCACCGGGGAGCTGTTTTTT. Its protein product is CASTREQVTGELFF.

The CDR3 protein is CASSSLAEGADTQYF. In nucleotides, the CDR3 is TGTGCCAGCAGCTCACTAGCGGAGGGCGCAGATACGCAGTATTTT. The chain links TRBV5-6 to TRBJ2-3; the match to TRBD2 covers 8 bases. The CDR3 is made up of 15 amino acids. The junction had 7 bases not matched to a gene; V was cut back by 3 bases and J by 4 bases. The germline gives CDR1 SGHDT, CDR2 YYEEEE.

V is TRBV4-1 and J is TRBJ2-3; 12 bases line up with TRBD2. The ends lost 1 base at V and 6 bases at J; junction bases unmatched: 5. From germline, CDR1 is MGHRA and CDR2 YSYEKL. This CDR3 contains 16 residues. The CDR3 loop reads CASSQGTSGTTDTQYF. CDR3 sequence (DNA): TGCGCCAGCAGCCAAGGGACTAGCGGGACGACTGATACGCAGTATTTT.

The chain joins TRBV28 to TRBJ2-3; D is possibly TRBD2 (7 bases). Germline loops: CDR1 MDHEN, CDR2 SYDVKM. V gave up 7 bases and J gave up 1 base, with 15 bases separating them. CDR3 length equals 15 residues. In nucleotides, the CDR3 is TGTGCCAGCATCGGCCGAGGGGGGGGCACAGATACGCAGTATTTT. Translation: CASIGRGGGTDTQYF.

The V and J genes are TRBV6-5 and TRBJ1-1; TRBD1 aligns across 7 bases. Germline V gives CDR1 MNHEY, CDR2 SVGAGI. The CDR3 runs 15 residues. V lost 0 bases to trimming and J lost 4 bases; unmatched junction nucleotides: 5. CDR3 in amino acids: CASSYSGQAATEAFF. The CDR3 DNA sequence: TGTGCCAGCAGTTACTCCGGACAGGCGGCCACTGAAGCTTTCTTT.

This chain uses TRBV28 with TRBJ2-7; TRBD1 might be the D (5 bases). This CDR3 is 12 amino acids long. Germline CDR1 is MDHEN and CDR2 is SYDVKM. The V end was cut by 8 bases, the J end by 3 bases, with 11 bases between. The CDR3, as DNA: TGTGCCAGCCAGGGAATCTTCTACGAGCAGTACTTC. It specifies CASQGIFYEQYF. The variable domain in full, completed from reference TRBV28 and TRBJ2-7, reads DVKVTQSSRYLVKRTGEKVFLECVQDMDHENMFWYRQDPGLGLRLIYFSYDVKMKEKGDIPEGYSVSREKKERFSLILESASTNQTSMYLCASQGIFYEQYFGPGTRLTVT.

V is TRBV28 and J is TRBJ2-3; 7 nucleotides line up with TRBD1. Germline V CDR1 and CDR2: MDHEN, SYDVKM. This CDR3 has 15 amino acids. After removal of 2 bases from V and 0 bases from J, the junction contained 2 bases not matched to a gene. CDR3 coding DNA: TGTGCCAGCAGTTTAGGGGGACAGAGCACAGATACGCAGTATTTT. It encodes CASSLGGQSTDTQYF.

The V call is TRBV9, the J call TRBJ2-1; 8 bases are a match to TRBD2. J lost 7 bases, V lost 0 bases, and 6 bases had no gene match. CDR1 SGDLS and CDR2 YYNGEE come from the germline V gene. This CDR3 spans 15 amino acids. The CDR3 DNA reads as TGTGCCAGCAGCGTAGGGAGCGGGAGTGGGAATGAGCAGTTCTTC. Translated, it gives CASSVGSGSGNEQFF.

The rearrangement uses TRBV4-3 and TRBJ2-1, with 11 positions matching TRBD2. The length of the CDR3 is 16 residues. Germline CDR1 and CDR2: LGHNA and YSLEER. Trimming took 1 base from V and 5 from J; bases not matched to a gene: 4. The CDR3 here is CASSQALAGDDNEQFF. The CDR3 DNA sequence: TGCGCCAGCAGCCAAGCACTAGCGGGAGACGACAATGAGCAGTTCTTC.

The V gene is TRBV27, the J gene TRBJ2-7; D is possibly TRBD1 (5 bases). The germline V gene has CDR1 MNHEY and CDR2 SMNVEV (reference sequence). This CDR3 region has 13 residues. The V end lost 4 bases, the J end lost 7 bases, and 14 bases lay between the germline ends. The CDR3 sequence is CASSYKGLREQYF. The CDR3 DNA follows: TGTGCCAGCAGTTATAAGGGGCTTAGGGAGCAGTACTTC.

The V gene is TRBV30, the J gene TRBJ2-7, with 11 bases fitting TRBD2. With 3 bases clipped from V and 4 bases from J, the junction kept 5 bases outside the gene matches. The CDR3 sequence is 14 residues long. Germline CDR1 reads GTSNPN; CDR2 reads SVGIG (reference sequence). The CDR3 DNA reads as TGTGCCTGGAGGATAGCGGGAGGGAGATACGAGCAGTACTTC. Protein product: CAWRIAGGRYEQYF.

CDR3 sequence (DNA): TGCGCCAGCAGCGAGGACAGGGCGAACACTGAAGCTTTCTTT. Translating gives CASSEDRANTEAFF. The chain joins TRBV5-1 to TRBJ1-1; TRBD1 matches 8 bases. Germline CDR1 is SGHRS and CDR2 is YFSETQ. With 4 bases clipped from V and 1 base from J, the junction kept 3 bases outside the gene matches. There are 14 residues in the CDR3.

The chain employs TRBV29-1 and TRBJ2-3; 7 nucleotides line up with TRBD2. This CDR3 is 12 amino acids long. Germline CDR1 is SQVTM and CDR2 is ANQGSEA. The V segment lost 8 bases and the J segment 5 bases; nucleotides outside the gene matches: 7. This CDR3 is CSIGGGKDTQYF. The CDR3 bases are TGCAGCATTGGGGGGGGGAAAGATACGCAGTATTTT.

The rearrangement uses TRBV15 and TRBJ2-7; TRBD2 matches at 8 bases. The CDR3 is 16 amino acids. The V gene's germline CDR1 is LNHNV and CDR2 YYDKDF (reference sequence). V lost 1 base to trimming and J lost 2 bases; unmatched junction nucleotides: 7. DNA of the CDR3: TGTGCCACCAGCAGAGCGGCGGGGGGCCGCCCCTACGAGCAGTACTTC. Amino acid sequence: CATSRAAGGRPYEQYF.

The chain links TRBV10-3 to TRBJ2-3, with unresolved D. V dropped 3 bases and J dropped 2 bases, with 9 bases sitting between them. The V gene's germline CDR1 is ENHRY and CDR2 SYGVKD. This CDR3 spans 14 amino acids. CDR3 DNA sequence: TGTGCCATCAGTGAAAACAGCCCCACAGATACGCAGTATTTT. It encodes CAISENSPTDTQYF.

The chain joins TRBV30 to TRBJ2-3; TRBD2 matches 12 bases. The CDR3 is made up of 16 amino acids. V lost 3 bases and J lost 4; bases outside the gene matches: 8. CDR1 is GTSNPN, CDR2 SVGIG, per germline (reference sequence). This CDR3 is CAWRPYGLAGSDTQYF. The CDR3 bases are TGTGCCTGGAGGCCCTACGGACTAGCGGGATCAGATACGCAGTATTTT. Full variable domain (rest looked up from reference TRBV30 and TRBJ2-3): SQTIHQWPATLVQPVGSPLSLECTVEGTSNPNLYWYRQAAGRGLQLLFYSVGIGQISSEVPQNLSASRPQDRQFILSSKKLLLSDSGFYLCAWRPYGLAGSDTQYFGPGTRLTVL.

The J gene is TRBJ1-4, the V gene TRBV6-1; unclear D gene. CDR1 is MNHNS and CDR2 is SASEGT in the germline V gene. The CDR3 spans 13 residues. Trimming took off 10 bases at V and 10 bases at J, with 19 bases between the two ends. The CDR3 loop reads CATSPEVEGKLFF. The CDR3 DNA sequence: TGTGCCACCAGCCCGGAGGTAGAGGGAAAACTGTTTTTT.

The V call is TRBV25-1, the J call TRBJ2-7; no reliable D call. Trimming took 3 bases from V and 7 from J, leaving 16 bases between them. There are 14 residues in the CDR3. The germline gives CDR1 MGHDK, CDR2 SYGVNS. The CDR3 DNA reads TGTGCCAGCAGTGATCACAGCCTATTATGGGAGCAGTACTTC. Translating gives CASSDHSLLWEQYF.

The gene calls are TRBV6-5 and TRBJ2-1; tentatively, D is TRBD1 (6 bases). This CDR3 has 14 amino acids. The germline V gene has CDR1 MNHEY and CDR2 SVGAGI. V lost 5 bases and J lost 8, with 16 bases in between. CDR3 sequence (DNA): TGTGCCAGCAGTCGTGAGACAGGCAGGCATGAGCAGTTCTTC. It codes for CASSRETGRHEQFF.

The chain links TRBV7-9 to TRBJ2-2; 8 bases map to TRBD1. The CDR3 has 16 amino acids. Germline trimming cut 5 bases from V and 4 bases from J; bases unmatched to any gene: 9. Germline V gene lookup returns CDR1 SEHNR and CDR2 FQNEAQ (reference sequence). CDR3 amino acids: CASSPRTGSGTGELFF. The CDR3 nucleotides read TGTGCCAGCAGCCCCCGGACAGGGTCGGGCACCGGGGAGCTGTTTTTT.